This note documents a single TCR beta chain sequence. This record comes from a study of T cells in Graves' hyperthyroidism and ophthalmopathy. TCR beta CDR3 sequences were amplified from RNA transcripts. With the HTBI primer set, the TCR CDR3 went through a first round of RT-PCR. TCRdb recomputed calls from the multiplex PCR reads with MiXCR, one row per CDR3 protein. This table holds 300,000 to 450,000 distinct CDR3 sequences, approximately 15% found once. The CDR3 consists of 12 residues. V was cut by 3 bases and J by 5 bases, with 10 bases left in between. Germline CDR1 GTSNPN, CDR2 SVGIG (reference sequence).

The sequence was obtained from a woman between 18 and 30 years old with Graves' hyperthyroidism that later progressed to Graves' ophthalmopathy. The gene calls are TRBV30 and TRBJ2-5; D is unresolved. Sequences were obtained from blood. The CDR3 bases are TGTGCCTGGAGAGCGCCTGGGGAGACCCAGTACTTC. This codes for CAWRAPGETQYF.